A selection of T cell receptor beta chains follows, all from one sample in a study of blood T cell repertoires in COVID-19. Sequenced by immunoSEQ multiplex PCR; TCRdb stores in-frame clones only, minus some. The sample includes about 74,000 clones, 80% to 90% of them seen just once. What was sequenced was peripheral blood. Receptor source: a woman at least 80 years old with active or convalescent COVID-19. Each CDR3 is given with its conserved first and last residue. A D gene is named only where the DNA matches it firmly. Clone size is stated in some rows and not others, as once, few, many or a class when expanded.

j_call v_call clone_size d_call cdr3_length cdr3_nt cdr3_aa
TRBJ1-5 TRBV6-6 - - 15 TGTGCCAGCAGGCGGACGACAGTAAGCAATCAGCCCCAGCATTTT CASRRTTVSNQPQHF
TRBJ2-3 TRBV10-1 - TRBD1 14 TGCGCCAGCAACCACGGGACAGCCACAGATACGCAGTATTTT CASNHGTATDTQYF
TRBJ1-6 TRBV19 - TRBD1 17 TGTGCCAGTAGTATAGACCGGGACAGCGGGGGAAATTCACCCCTCCACTTT CASSIDRDSGGNSPLHF
TRBJ2-7 TRBV19 once - 15 TGTGCCAGTAGTAGCCGGAGGGATGCTTCCTACGAGCAGTACTTC CASSSRRDASYEQYF
TRBJ1-2 TRBV18 - TRBD1 18 TGTGCCAGCTCACCTTCGGGACAGGGGAGCCCGGGAGACTATGGCTACACCTTC CASSPSGQGSPGDYGYTF
TRBJ1-6 TRBV27 - - 16 TGTGCCAGCAGTGGTCCAGGGCGGTCCTATAATTCACCCCTCCACTTT CASSGPGRSYNSPLHF
TRBJ1-2 TRBV6-5 - - 11 TGTGCCAGCAGTTCCCCTTCTGGCTACACCTTC CASSSPSGYTF
TRBJ2-2 TRBV28 - TRBD1 15 TGTGCCAGCAGCTCGGACAGGGGGACCACCGGGGAGCTGTTTTTT CASSSDRGTTGELFF
TRBJ1-1 TRBV25-1 - - 16 TGTGCCAGCAGTGAATACTGGGCAGATCTGAACACTGAAGCTTTCTTT CASSEYWADLNTEAFF
TRBJ1-1 TRBV7-2 - - 14 TGTGCCAGCAGCCCCAGTGCAATGAACACTGAAGCTTTCTTT CASSPSAMNTEAFF
TRBJ2-5 TRBV5-1 - - 12 TGCGCCAGCAGCTCTATAAGAGAGACCCAGTACTTC CASSSIRETQYF
TRBJ1-2 TRBV19 - - 11 TGTGCCAGTTTTGAGGCCGACGGCTACACCTTC CASFEADGYTF
TRBJ1-2 TRBV2 few - 14 TGTGCCAGCAGTGACGCGGGGGCTTGGTATGGCTACACCTTC CASSDAGAWYGYTF
TRBJ2-5 TRBV30 - - 14 TGTGCCTGGAGTGTCATACAGGGCGAAGAGACCCAGTACTTC CAWSVIQGEETQYF
TRBJ2-3 TRBV6-2/TRBV6-3 few TRBD2 17 TGTGCCAGCAGTTACGAACTAATAGCGGGGTTGGTAGATACGCAGTATTTT CASSYELIAGLVDTQYF
TRBJ1-2 TRBV12-3/TRBV12-4 - - 12 TGTGCCAGCAGTCAGGGAACCTATGGCTACACCTTC CASSQGTYGYTF
TRBJ2-7 TRBV28 - TRBD2 14 TGTGCCAGCATAGAGCGGGGGGGTATTTCCGAGCAGTACTTC CASIERGGISEQYF
TRBJ2-7 TRBV19 - TRBD1 13 TGTGCCAGTAGAGGACAGGGGACCTACGAGCAGTACTTC CASRGQGTYEQYF
TRBJ1-2 TRBV7-9 - - 11 TGTGCCAGCAGCGACAGGTTTGGCTACACCTTC CASSDRFGYTF
TRBJ1-5 TRBV18 - TRBD1 15 TGTGCCAGCTCACCGGACAGGGGAGGCAATCAGCCCCAGCATTTT CASSPDRGGNQPQHF
TRBJ2-7 TRBV5-1 - - 13 TGCGCCAGCAGCCCAAACTATGGCTACGAGCAGTACTTC CASSPNYGYEQYF
TRBJ2-1 TRBV28 - - 15 TGTGCCAGCAGTCCCACAGGGACCTTTTACAATGAGCAGTTCTTC CASSPTGTFYNEQFF
TRBJ1-2 TRBV3-1/TRBV3-2 - - 13 TGTGCCAGCAGTTTAGGGAGCACCTATGGCTACACCTTC CASSLGSTYGYTF
TRBJ1-3 TRBV4-3 - - 15 TGCGCCAGCAGCCCACGCGGATCGGGTGGAAACACCATATATTTT CASSPRGSGGNTIYF
TRBJ2-1 TRBV28 - TRBD2 15 TGTGCCAGCAGTACTCATAGCGGGGGTAACAATGAGCAGTTCTTC CASSTHSGGNNEQFF
TRBJ2-7 TRBV14 - - 15 TGTGCCAGCAGCCAAGGATGGGCCCGTTCCTACGAGCAGTACTTC CASSQGWARSYEQYF
TRBJ2-7 TRBV2 - TRBD2 14 TGTGCCAGCAGGGGACTAGCGGGGAACTACGAGCAGTACTTC CASRGLAGNYEQYF
TRBJ2-2 TRBV7-2 once - 16 TGTGCCAGCAGCTTACGTGGGGGCTCGAACACCGGGGAGCTGTTTTTT CASSLRGGSNTGELFF
TRBJ2-5 TRBV3-1/TRBV3-2 - TRBD2 16 TGTGCCAGCAGCCTACCGGGACTAGCGGGGCAAGAGACCCAGTACTTC CASSLPGLAGQETQYF
TRBJ2-4 TRBV27 - - 16 TGTGCCAGCAGTTTCTCCCAGGAAAGCTCCAAAAACATTCAGTACTTC CASSFSQESSKNIQYF
TRBJ2-7 TRBV6-2/TRBV6-3 - - 11 TGTGCCAGCAGTGTGAGCTACGAGCAGTACTTC CASSVSYEQYF
TRBJ2-3 TRBV6-5 - - 14 TGTGCCAGCAGTCCTCAGGCTAGCACAGATACGCAGTATTTT CASSPQASTDTQYF
TRBJ2-2 TRBV10-3 once TRBD2 16 TGTGCCATCAGTGCGACTAGCGGGGGGAACACCGGGGAGCTGTTTTTT CAISATSGGNTGELFF
TRBJ2-5 TRBV5-4 - - 13 TGTGCCAGCAGCTTGCCCAGTCAAGAGACCCAGTACTTC CASSLPSQETQYF
TRBJ1-1 TRBV19 once TRBD1 15 TGTGCCAGTAGTATAGCCCTAAACGACAGGGGGCGAGCTTTCTTT CASSIALNDRGRAFF
TRBJ1-1 TRBV6-5 - - 14 TGTGCCAGCAGTCAAACTCAGGGGAACACTGAAGCTTTCTTT CASSQTQGNTEAFF
TRBJ2-4 TRBV18 - - 15 TGTGCCAGCTCCCAGGCGAGGACAGTTCCGAACATTCAGTACTTC CASSQARTVPNIQYF
TRBJ1-6 TRBV6-2/TRBV6-3 - - 14 TGTGCCAGCAGTTACGGAGGGTCTAATTCACCCCTCCACTTT CASSYGGSNSPLHF
TRBJ1-1 TRBV28 - - 14 TGTGCCAGCAGTCCGGGACAAATGAACACTGAAGCTTTCTTT CASSPGQMNTEAFF
TRBJ1-5 TRBV4-3 - - 17 TGCGCCAGCAGCCAACTACGGACAGACAATTGCAATCAGCCCCAGCATTTT CASSQLRTDNCNQPQHF
TRBJ2-3 TRBV7-8 - TRBD2 15 TGTGCCAGCAGCTTTCCGACTAGCATAGTAGATACGCAGTATTTT CASSFPTSIVDTQYF
TRBJ1-5 TRBV19 - - 13 TGTGCCAGTAGTATAGCCCCCCGGCAGCCCCAGCATTTT CASSIAPRQPQHF
TRBJ1-1 TRBV19 - - 13 TGTGCCAGTAGGCCCATGGACAGCGCTAAAGCTTTCTTT CASRPMDSAKAFF